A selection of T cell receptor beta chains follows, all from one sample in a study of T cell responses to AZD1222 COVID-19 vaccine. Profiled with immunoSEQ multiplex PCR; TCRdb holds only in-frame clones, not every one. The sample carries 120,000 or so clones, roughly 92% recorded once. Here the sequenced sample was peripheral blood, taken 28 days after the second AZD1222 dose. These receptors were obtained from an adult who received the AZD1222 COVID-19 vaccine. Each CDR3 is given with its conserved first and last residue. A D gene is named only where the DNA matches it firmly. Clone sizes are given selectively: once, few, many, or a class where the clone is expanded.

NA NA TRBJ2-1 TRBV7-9 TGTGCCAGCAGCCCCCTCCGAGGACACCGAACCTACAATGAGCAGTTCTTC CASSPLRGHRTYNEQFF
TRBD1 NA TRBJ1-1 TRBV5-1 TGCGCCAGCAGCATCTCGACAGGGGTAGGAGCTTTCTTT CASSISTGVGAFF
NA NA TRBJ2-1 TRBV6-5 TGTGCCAGCAGGCTGAGGGCCCAGCAGTTCTTC CASRLRAQQFF
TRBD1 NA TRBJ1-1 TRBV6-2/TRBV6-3 TGTGCCAGCAGTCCCGGGACAGAGCCGGTTACTGAAGCTTTCTTT CASSPGTEPVTEAFF
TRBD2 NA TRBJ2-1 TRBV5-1 TGCGCCAGCAGCTTGGGACTAGCGGGGGGATTCAATGAGCAGTTCTTC CASSLGLAGGFNEQFF
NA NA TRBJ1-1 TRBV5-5 TGTGCCAGCAGCTCGACAGCTATCATGAACACTGAAGCTTTCTTT CASSSTAIMNTEAFF
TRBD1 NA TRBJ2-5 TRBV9 TGTGCCAGCACCACGATGGGACAGTGGGGCGAGACCCAGTACTTC CASTTMGQWGETQYF
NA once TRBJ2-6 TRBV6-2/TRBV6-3 TGTGCCAGCAGTTACCGCGGCGGGGCCAACGTCCTGACTTTC CASSYRGGANVLTF
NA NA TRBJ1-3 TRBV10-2 TGCGCCAGCAGGGTTGACGGCCTCTCTGGAAACACCATATATTTT CASRVDGLSGNTIYF
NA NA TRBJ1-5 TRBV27 TGTGCCAGCAGTTTCCGGGGCCGGGGTGGCAATCAGCCCCAGCATTTT CASSFRGRGGNQPQHF
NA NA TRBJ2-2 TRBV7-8 TGTGCCAGCAGCTTAAACCCCCCCGGAGGTGGGGAGCTGTTTTTT CASSLNPPGGGELFF
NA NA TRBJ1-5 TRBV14 TGTGCCAGCAGCCTCAGGGGCCCCTTCCAGCCCCAGCATTTT CASSLRGPFQPQHF
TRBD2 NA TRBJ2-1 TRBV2 TGTGCCAGCAGCGGGACTAGCGGGGGCCACAATGAGCAGTTCTTC CASSGTSGGHNEQFF
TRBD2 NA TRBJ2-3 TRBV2 TGTGCCAGCAGTGAACTAGCGGGGGGGATAGATACGCAGTATTTT CASSELAGGIDTQYF
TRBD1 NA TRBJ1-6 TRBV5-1 TGCGCCAGCAGCTCACAGGGGCCCAACAATGCACCCCTCCACTTT CASSSQGPNNAPLHF
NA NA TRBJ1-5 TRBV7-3 TGTGCCAGCAGCTCGGGGCCAAGGCAGCCCCAGCATTTT CASSSGPRQPQHF
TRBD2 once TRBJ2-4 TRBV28 TGTGCCAGCAGCCTGGGGGGGGTAGCCAAAAACATTCAGTACTTC CASSLGGVAKNIQYF
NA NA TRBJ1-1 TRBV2 TGTGCCAGCAGTGAGAGGACAAGGGATGAAGCTTTCTTT CASSERTRDEAFF
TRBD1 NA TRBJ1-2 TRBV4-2 TGTGCCAGCAGCCAAGATTGGATGGGACAGGCTCGTTTTCGTCCCCTTAACTATGGCTACACCTTC CASSQDWMGQARFRPLNYGYTF
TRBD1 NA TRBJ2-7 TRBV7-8 TGTGCCAGCAGCTTAGGGACAGGCAGCACCTACGAGCAGTACTTC CASSLGTGSTYEQYF
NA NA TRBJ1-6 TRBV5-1 TGCGCCAGCAGCTTGGCGGGATCAAGATGGAATTCACCCCTCCACTTT CASSLAGSRWNSPLHF
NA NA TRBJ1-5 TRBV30 TGTGCCTGGAGGGGGGAAACGAATCAGCCCCAGCATTTT CAWRGETNQPQHF
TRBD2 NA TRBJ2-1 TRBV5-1 TGCGCCAGCAGCTTGGCCGGGGGGAGCTCCTACAATGAGCAGTTCTTC CASSLAGGSSYNEQFF
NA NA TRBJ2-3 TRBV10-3 TGTGCCATCAGAAACGGACCGGACACAGATACGCAGTATTTT CAIRNGPDTDTQYF
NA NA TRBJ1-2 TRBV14 TGTGCCAGCAGTCAGGCGAACTATGGCTACACCTTC CASSQANYGYTF
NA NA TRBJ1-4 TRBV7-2 TGTGCCAGCAGCGGAGGGGGGCTCGCCGGTGAAAAACTGTTTTTT CASSGGGLAGEKLFF
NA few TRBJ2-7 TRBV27 TGTGCCAGCAGTTCTCAGGGTTTCGGGCAACTCGAGCAGTACTTC CASSSQGFGQLEQYF
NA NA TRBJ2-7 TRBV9 TGTGCCAGCAGCCCCCTCAAGGAGAACTACGAGCAGTACTTC CASSPLKENYEQYF
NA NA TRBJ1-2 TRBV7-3 TGTGCCAGCAGCGCGAGATCTGGGACACCAAACTATGGCTACACCTTC CASSARSGTPNYGYTF
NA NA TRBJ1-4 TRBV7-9 TGTGCCAGCAGCTTTCCCCCCGGGGATGAAAAACTGTTTTTT CASSFPPGDEKLFF
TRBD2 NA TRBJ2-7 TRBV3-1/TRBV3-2 TGTGCCAGCAGCCCGGGACTAGCGGGGGAGGGGGGCTACGAGCAGTACTTC CASSPGLAGEGGYEQYF
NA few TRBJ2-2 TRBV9 TGTGCCAGCAGCGTAGTTGCCACCTCCAGTGTCGGGGAGCTGTTTTTT CASSVVATSSVGELFF
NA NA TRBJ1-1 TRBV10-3 TGTGCCATCAGTGAGTCGACGGGGGGACTATCTGAAGCTTTCTTT CAISESTGGLSEAFF
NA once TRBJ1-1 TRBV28 TGTGCCAGCAGTTCATTATCGGACACGTTAAACACTGAAGCTTTCTTT CASSSLSDTLNTEAFF
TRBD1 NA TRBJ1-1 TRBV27 TGTGCCAGCAGTTTCTCAGGGGGACCCATGAACACTGAAGCTTTCTTT CASSFSGGPMNTEAFF
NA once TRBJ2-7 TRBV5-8 TGTGCCAGCAGCTTGGCAGGGGGGTCCTACGAGCAGTACTTC CASSLAGGSYEQYF
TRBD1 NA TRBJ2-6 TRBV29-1 TGCAGCGTGCCAGGGGGCGTTATTGCTGGGGCCAACGTCCTGACTTTC CSVPGGVIAGANVLTF
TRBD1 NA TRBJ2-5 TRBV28 TGTGCCAGCAGTAGGGCGGACAGGGGGATTTCGGAGACCCAGTACTTC CASSRADRGISETQYF
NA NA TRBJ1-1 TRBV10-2 TGCGCCAGCACCTCCGGGGCAGAAGCTTTCTTT CASTSGAEAFF
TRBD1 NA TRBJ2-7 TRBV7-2 TGTGCCAGCAGACCGACAGGGAGATGGGACTACGAGCAGTACTTC CASRPTGRWDYEQYF
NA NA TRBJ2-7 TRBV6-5 TGTGCCAGCAGTTACTCAGGGTTCTACGAGCAGTACTTC CASSYSGFYEQYF
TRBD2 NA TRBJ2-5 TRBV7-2 TGTGCCAGCAGCTTCTTTACTAGCGGGCAAGAGACCCAGTACTTC CASSFFTSGQETQYF
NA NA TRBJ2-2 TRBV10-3 TGTGCCACGGAGGAGGGGAGAAGAACCGGGGAGCTGTTTTTT CATEEGRRTGELFF
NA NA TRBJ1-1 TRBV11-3 TGTGCCAGCAGCTTAAGCGCAGATCGGGCCACTGAAGCTTTCTTT CASSLSADRATEAFF
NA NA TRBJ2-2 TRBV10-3 TGTGCCATCAGTGAAGGTCAAACCGGGGAGCTGTTTTTT CAISEGQTGELFF
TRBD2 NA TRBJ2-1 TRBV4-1 TGCGCCAGCAGCCAAAACCGCGTAGCGGGGCTGGAAATTGCTGAGCAGTTCTTC CASSQNRVAGLEIAEQFF